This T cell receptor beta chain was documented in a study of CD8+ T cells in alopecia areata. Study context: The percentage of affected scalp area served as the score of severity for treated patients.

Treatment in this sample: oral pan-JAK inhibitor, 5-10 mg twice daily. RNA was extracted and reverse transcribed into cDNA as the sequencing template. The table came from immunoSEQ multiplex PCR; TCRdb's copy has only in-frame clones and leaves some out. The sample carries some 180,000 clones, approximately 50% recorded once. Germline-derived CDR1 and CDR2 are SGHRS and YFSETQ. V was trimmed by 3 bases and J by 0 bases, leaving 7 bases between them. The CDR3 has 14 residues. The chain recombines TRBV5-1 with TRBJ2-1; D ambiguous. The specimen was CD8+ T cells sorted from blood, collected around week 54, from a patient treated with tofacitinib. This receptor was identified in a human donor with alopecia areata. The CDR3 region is CASSSTASYNEQFF. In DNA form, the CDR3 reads TGCGCCAGCAGCTCCACCGCCTCCTACAATGAGCAGTTCTTC.